The sequence of this T cell receptor beta chain was determined in a study of T cell responses to AZD1222 COVID-19 vaccine. Study conclusions and caveats: Baseline seropositivity characterized only six AZD1222 recipients. Per reports, nearly half of all spike-specific TCRs target regions that are unmutated in variants. Donors, mostly white British, included more females; clonal diversity was possibly underestimated.

This clone was detected only once. Antigen: not known. Assay: immunoSEQ multiplex PCR; the TCRdb copy retains only in-frame clones and omits some. The profile shows 90,000 to 120,000 clones, approximately 88% of them singletons. The germline gives CDR1 LGHNT, CDR2 FRNRAP. Between the trimmed V and J ends, which lost 0 bases and 3 bases, there was a span of 27 bases. CDR3 length: 21 amino acids. The chain employs TRBV12-5 and TRBJ1-3; a weak D match, TRBD1 (6 bases). Here the sequenced sample was peripheral blood, taken on day 0 of AZD1222 vaccination. The clonotype comes from an adult in good health. CDR3 loop: CASGLVYLDYRTAGSGNTIYF. The CDR3, as DNA: TGTGCTAGTGGTTTGGTATATCTTGACTATAGGACAGCGGGAAGTGGAAACACCATATATTTT.